This TCR beta chain was identified during a study of identical twins' blood T cells. Study findings and constraints: Abundant TCRbeta CDR3s overlapped more between twins than with unrelated donors. V gene usage reportedly matched far better within twin pairs than unrelated donors. Twins shared about as many clonotypes as their cloneset sizes predicted.

A previously described protocol, modified, built RNA-based TCR cDNA libraries. TCRdb re-called the 5' RACE reads with MiXCR, one entry per CDR3 protein. The sample lists 350,000 to 400,000 distinct CDR3 sequences, approximately 30% occurring once. On this clonotype: The target antigen is unknown. At one end, the junction sequence differs from germline, possibly due to a read error.

The CDR3 loop spans 16 amino acids. CDR1 DFQATT and CDR2 SNEGSKA come from the germline V gene (reference sequence). Specimen: PBMCs. This clonotype originated in a woman aged 18-49 years in good health. This chain links TRBV20-1 with TRBJ2-2; TRBD2 is a possible D gene (5 bases). CDR3 coding DNA: TGCATTGCTAGAGATGCGCAGCGGAAGAACACCGGGGAGCTGTTTTTT. This codes for CIARDAQRKNTGELFF.